These 18 T cell receptor beta chains originate from one sample sequenced in a study of T cell repertoires in cytomegalovirus infection. TCRdb recomputed calls from the reads with MiXCR, one row per CDR3 protein. The sample records hundreds of thousands of distinct CDR3 sequences, 20% to 25% being singletons. Material: CD8+ T cells from PBMCs. The receptor set was obtained from a human donor in good health (CMV status not recorded). Some clones in this sample may be carry-over from other donors' samples.

This chain connects TRBV6-2 or TRBV6-3 to TRBJ2-2; D may be TRBD2 (5 bases). Trimming removed 10 bases at V and 3 bases at J, with 15 bases between. This CDR3 comprises 14 residues. CDR1 is MNHEY, CDR2 SVGEGT, per germline. In DNA form, the CDR3 reads TGTGCCAACAAGGAGGCCGGGTACACCGGGGAGCTGTTTTTT. It codes for CANKEAGYTGELFF.

This clonotype was detected a few times. V is TRBV12-5 and J is TRBJ2-5, with 8 bases aligning to TRBD1. V was pared by 5 bases and J by 4 bases, with 6 bases of the junction left unmatched. This CDR3 has 14 amino acids. Germline V CDR1 and CDR2: LGHNT, FRNRAP. CDR3 DNA: TGTGCTAGTGGTCCGACAGGGGCTGGAGAGACCCAGTACTTC. This sequence encodes CASGPTGAGETQYF.

The genes are TRBV12-3 or TRBV12-4 and TRBJ2-1; no clear D. V lost 3 bases to trimming and J lost 1 base, with 10 bases between them. The CDR3 has 15 residues. The CDR3: CASSLGRHSYNEQFF. CDR3 bases: TGTGCCAGCAGTTTGGGCAGGCATTCCTACAATGAGCAGTTCTTC.

As regards this clonotype: The junction shows a germline mismatch at one end, possibly a read error. This sequence joins TRBV4-1 and TRBJ2-1, with 8 bases that match TRBD1. The CDR3 covers 14 residues. Per the germline V gene, CDR1 is MGHRA and CDR2 is YSYEKL. The chain's CDR3 is CASSHGTGFNEQFF. The CDR3 DNA sequence: TGTGCCAGCAGCCATGGGACAGGTTTCAATGAGCAGTTCTTC.

This chain joins TRBV12-3 or TRBV12-4 and TRBJ2-5; possibly TRBD2 for D (6 bases). The CDR3 length is 14 residues. V was clipped by 5 bases and J by 3 bases, with 13 bases between them. CDR3 sequence reads: CASSPWGGEETQYF. In DNA form, the CDR3 reads TGTGCCAGCAGTCCCTGGGGCGGGGAAGAGACCCAGTACTTC.

As regards this clonotype: One end of the junction is discordant with germline, which a read error may explain. The rearrangement links TRBV2 to TRBJ2-7; maybe TRBD1 (7 bases). The CDR3 is made up of 13 amino acids. Looked up from germline, CDR1 is SNHLY and CDR2 is FYNNEI. This CDR3 reads CVSSAGQFYEQYF. The DNA of the CDR3 is TGTGTCAGCAGCGCGGGACAGTTCTACGAGCAGTACTTC.

This chain links TRBV14 with TRBJ2-7; TRBD2 is a possible D gene (5 bases). Trimming shortened V by 1 base and J by 7 bases, and 14 bases separated the two germline ends. The CDR3 runs 14 residues. Germline CDR1 is SGHDN and CDR2 is FVKESK. CDR3 sequence: CASSQGLPRREQYF. The CDR3 coding sequence is TGTGCCAGCAGCCAAGGTTTACCTAGGAGGGAGCAGTACTTC.

To note about this clonotype: Since a much larger clone is just one base distant, this may be a read error. This sequence joins TRBV7-9 and TRBJ2-3, with TRBD2 matching over 7 bases. CDR1 and CDR2 (germline): SEHNR, FQNEAQ (reference sequence). The CDR3 spans 17 residues. DNA of the CDR3: TGTGCCAGCACCCAGACTAGCCTAGGGCTACCAAAAGATACGCGGTATTTT. The encoded protein is CASTQTSLGLPKDTRYF.

CDR3 sequence: CASSSSGGHYNEQFF. CDR3 coding DNA: TGTGCCAGCTCGTCAAGCGGGGGCCACTACAATGAGCAGTTCTTC. The V call is TRBV6-2 or TRBV6-3, the J call TRBJ2-1; 8 bases fit TRBD2. V lost 8 bases to trimming and J lost 3 bases; unmatched junction nucleotides: 9. The length of the CDR3 is 15 residues. Germline assignment: CDR1 MNHEY and CDR2 SVGEGT.

This clonotype was counted between two and nine times. The CDR3 DNA reads as TGTGCCAGCAGTGGACAGGACTTTTACGAGCAGTACTTC. Its translation: CASSGQDFYEQYF. V and J are TRBV2 and TRBJ2-7, with TRBD1 as a possible D gene (6 bases). The CDR3 spans 13 residues. Trimming took off 4 bases at V and 4 bases at J, with 11 bases between the two ends. CDR1 and CDR2 from the germline V gene are SNHLY and FYNNEI.

This chain joins TRBV5-1 and TRBJ1-1, with unresolved D. CDR3 size: 15 residues. The germline CDR1 and CDR2 sequences are SGHRS and YFSETQ. The V gene lost 4 bases and the J gene lost 4 bases, with 17 bases spanning the gap. The DNA for the CDR3 is TGCGCCAGCAGCCCATCCGCCGGGGAGGGCACTGAAGCTTTCTTT. The encoded protein is CASSPSAGEGTEAFF.

This clonotype was seen repeatedly, ten times or more. V and J are TRBV7-2 and TRBJ2-2; TRBD1 agrees at 7 bases. Germline V gene data show CDR1 as SGHTA and CDR2 as FQGNSA. The CDR3 loop spans 16 amino acids. Trimming at V came to 4 bases and at J to 7 bases, leaving 12 bases not matched to a gene. The DNA for the CDR3 is TGTGCCAGCAGCTCTTTAAGGGGGCCGGGTGGCGGGGAGCTGTTTTTT. The encoded protein is CASSSLRGPGGGELFF. The variable domain in full, with the rest retrieved from reference TRBV7-2 and TRBJ2-2, is GAGVSQSPSNKVTEKGKDVELRCDPISGHTALYWYRQSLGQGLEFLIYFQGNSAPDKSGLPSDRFSAERTGGSVSTLTIQRTQQEDSAVYLCASSSLRGPGGGELFFGEGSRLTVL.

V is TRBV9 and J is TRBJ2-1; 11 bases are a match to TRBD2. CDR3 length: 18 amino acids. Losses at the gene ends were 4 bases for V and 0 bases for J; bases not matched to a gene: 9. The germline gives CDR1 SGDLS, CDR2 YYNGEE. In DNA, the CDR3 is TGTGCCAGCAGCTCTCCGTTAGCGGGGGGGCACTCCTACAATGAGCAGTTCTTC. Protein sequence: CASSSPLAGGHSYNEQFF. Full variable domain (missing parts from reference TRBV9 and TRBJ2-1): DSGVTQTPKHLITATGQRVTLRCSPRSGDLSVYWYQQSLDQGLQFLIQYYNGEERAKGNILERFSAQQFPDLHSELNLSSLELGDSALYFCASSSPLAGGHSYNEQFFGPGTRLTVL.

This sequence joins TRBV14 and TRBJ2-3; D is perhaps TRBD2 (6 bases). The CDR3 spans 17 residues. V was pared by 0 bases and J by 2 bases, with 15 bases between. Germline assignment: CDR1 SGHDN and CDR2 FVKESK. Written as DNA, the CDR3 is TGTGCCAGCAGCCAAGATACAAGACTAGGCCCCACAGATACGCAGTATTTT. Its protein product is CASSQDTRLGPTDTQYF.

To note about this clonotype: The junction does not match germline at one end; this may be a read error. V is TRBV6-1 and J is TRBJ2-1, with 9 bases identical to TRBD1. CDR1 and CDR2 (germline): MNHNS, SASEGT. This CDR3 contains 16 residues. The CDR3 region has the DNA TGTGCCAGCAGCGCCCCGGACAGGGGAGGCAACAATGAGCAGTCCTTC. Protein sequence: CASSAPDRGGNNEQSF.

The rearrangement links TRBV28 to TRBJ2-4; D possibly corresponds to TRBD1 (5 bases). V dropped 5 bases and J dropped 0 bases, with 14 bases sitting between them. The germline gives CDR1 MDHEN, CDR2 SYDVKM. This CDR3 comprises 16 residues. The CDR3 here is CASSPPGSLAKNIQYF. CDR3 sequence (DNA): TGTGCCAGCAGTCCACCAGGGTCACTAGCCAAAAACATTCAGTACTTC. The whole variable domain, remainder taken from reference TRBV28 and TRBJ2-4, is DVKVTQSSRYLVKRTGEKVFLECVQDMDHENMFWYRQDPGLGLRLIYFSYDVKMKEKGDIPEGYSVSREKKERFSLILESASTNQTSMYLCASSPPGSLAKNIQYFGAGTRLSVL.

In this sample, this clonotype turned up many times. This chain uses TRBV7-6 with TRBJ2-1; 10 bases agree with TRBD2. Germline V gene sequence: CDR1 SGHVS, CDR2 FNYEAQ. V trimming: 5 bases; J trimming: 3 bases; junction bases outside the gene matches: 7. This CDR3 is 16 amino acids long. CDR3 region: CASSASTSGVYNEQFF. For the CDR3, the DNA is TGTGCCAGCAGCGCTAGTACTAGCGGGGTCTACAATGAGCAGTTCTTC. Full variable domain (outside the CDR3, taken from reference TRBV7-6 and TRBJ2-1): GAGVSQSPRYKVTKRGQDVALRCDPISGHVSLYWYRQALGQGPEFLTYFNYEAQQDKSGLPNDRFSAERPEGSISTLTIQRTEQRDSAMYRCASSASTSGVYNEQFFGPGTRLTVL.

The chain employs TRBV6-2 or TRBV6-3 and TRBJ2-3, with D perhaps matching TRBD2 (6 bases). The V end was cut by 7 bases, the J end by 2 bases, with 19 bases between. This CDR3 is built from 16 residues. Germline-derived CDR1 and CDR2 are MNHEY and SVGEGT. This chain's CDR3 is CASTFWARGDTDTQYF. The CDR3 region has the DNA TGTGCCAGCACCTTTTGGGCCCGCGGGGACACAGATACGCAGTATTTT.